This T cell receptor beta chain was sequenced for a study of CD8 T cells in ankylosing spondylitis. This clonotype was recorded at least ten times. Its matching antigen is unknown. Study-wide points: About 8 highly homologous variants made up a TCR beta motif, and this motif appeared characteristic of ankylosing spondylitis blood. Several of the motif variants were reported before in synovial fluid and blood from reactive arthritis.

This CDR3 comprises 14 residues. Deletions cut 5 bases from V and 0 bases from J, with 8 bases between. Construction of TCR beta libraries was performed using quantitative 5'-RACE with molecular barcodes. A single record per CDR3 protein comes from TCRdb applying MiXCR to the 5' RACE reads. This sample has 150,000 to 200,000 distinct CDR3 sequences, with 11% found just once. The chain links TRBV12-3 or TRBV12-4 to TRBJ1-3, with D hard to call. Sequenced: blood, either unsorted or a sorted T cell fraction (not recorded which). This clonotype was sampled from a male donor with ankylosing spondylitis or in good health (not recorded which). CDR3 loop: CASSRSHSGNTIYF. Here the CDR3 DNA reads TGTGCCAGCAGTCGCAGCCACTCTGGAAACACCATATATTTT.